This T cell receptor beta chain appears in the sequencing data of a study of T cell responses to AZD1222 COVID-19 vaccine. Findings and limits, study-wide: At baseline, just a handful of AZD1222 recipients tested seropositive. Donors, mostly white British, included more females; clonal diversity was possibly underestimated. Once two AZD1222 doses were given, Spike-specific TCR breadth and depth went up. Reports say nearly half of spike-specific TCRs go after unmutated variant regions.

Measured with immunoSEQ multiplex PCR; TCRdb has only the in-frame clones, and not every one. The sample contains just over 150,000 clones, over 75% of which appear only once. A word on this clone: Its antigen is not known.

The CDR3 runs 14 residues. Trimming stripped 0 bases from V and 4 bases from J, with 7 bases between. Germline V gene sequence: CDR1 MNHEY, CDR2 SVGAGI. The sample was peripheral blood, taken on day 0 of AZD1222 vaccination. The TCR originated in an adult in good health. This sequence joins TRBV6-5 and TRBJ2-1; unclear D gene. CDR3 amino acids: CASSYSLAYNEQFF. DNA for the CDR3: TGTGCCAGCAGTTACTCCTTAGCTTACAATGAGCAGTTCTTC.